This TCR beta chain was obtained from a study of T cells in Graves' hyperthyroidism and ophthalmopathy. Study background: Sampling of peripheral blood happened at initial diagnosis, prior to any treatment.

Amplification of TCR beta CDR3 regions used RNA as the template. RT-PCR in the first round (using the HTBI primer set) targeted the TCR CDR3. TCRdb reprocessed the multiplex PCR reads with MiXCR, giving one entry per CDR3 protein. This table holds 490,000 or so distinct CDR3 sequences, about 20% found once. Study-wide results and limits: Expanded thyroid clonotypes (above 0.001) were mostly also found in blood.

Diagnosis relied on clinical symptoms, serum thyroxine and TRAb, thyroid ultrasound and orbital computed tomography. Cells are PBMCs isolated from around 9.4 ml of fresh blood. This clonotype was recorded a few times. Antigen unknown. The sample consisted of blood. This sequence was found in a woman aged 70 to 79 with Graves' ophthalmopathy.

The CDR3 DNA is TGTGCCAGCAGCCCGCTACGCGGCCCACACAATGAGCAGTTCTTC. The encoded protein is CASSPLRGPHNEQFF. V gene TRBV3-1 combines with J gene TRBJ2-1; no firm D call. This CDR3 is built from 15 residues. Trimming left V 4 bases short and J 5 bases short, with 15 bases between. Per the germline V gene, CDR1 is LGHDT and CDR2 is YNNKEL (reference sequence).